The clone carrying this T cell receptor (beta chain) was seen just once. In the same sample, other DNA sequences code for this CDR3. The CDR3 totals 15 residues. J lost 4 bases, V lost 5 bases, and 8 bases had no gene match. Germline V gives CDR1 MNHEY, CDR2 SVGAGI. The naive CD8 fraction comprised CD45RO-negative cells positively selected for CCR7 and excluded terminally differentiated effector memory CD45RA+ cells. This record belongs to a study of shared clonotypes between healthy human individuals. Sequenced by immunoSEQ multiplex PCR; TCRdb stores in-frame clones only, minus some. The table shows about 2,100,000 clones, with approximately 94% occurring only once.

The sequenced sample consisted of naive CD8+ T cells from PBMCs. The receptor was isolated from a man aged 18 to 29 in good health. Some clones in this sample may be carry-over from other donors' samples. This sequence joins TRBV6-5 and TRBJ2-1, with TRBD1 matching 7 bases. CDR3 bases: TGTGCCAGCAGTCCCCGGGACAGCGTATACAATGAGCAGTTCTTC. This gives the protein CASSPRDSVYNEQFF.